Below, 13 T cell receptor beta chains from the same sample are listed, as sequenced in a study of T-cell memory formation after mild COVID-19. Using its own MiXCR run on the 5' RACE reads, TCRdb lists one record per CDR3 protein. The repertoire has approximately 500,000 distinct CDR3 sequences, around a quarter of them found once; the top ten carry approximately 13%. Sequenced: PBMCs or a T cell subset sorted from them (not recorded which). These receptors all stem from an adult woman who had mild COVID-19 (a few samples of this study predate the infection). Cell type and time point are not known.

This clonotype was found many times. This chain connects TRBV3-1 to TRBJ1-1, with unresolved D. Trimming cost V 1 base and J 6 bases, with 9 bases left between them. Germline loops: CDR1 LGHDT, CDR2 YNNKEL (reference sequence). The CDR3 totals 13 residues. The CDR3 sequence is CASSQATGAEAFF. The CDR3 DNA reads TGTGCCAGCAGCCAAGCGACTGGGGCTGAAGCTTTCTTT.

This clonotype came up a few times. The chain links TRBV6-2 or TRBV6-3 to TRBJ2-1; 12 bases map to TRBD2. CDR3 size: 17 residues. The V and J ends lost 0 bases and 6 bases, in that order; junction bases with no gene match: 6. From germline, CDR1 is MNHEY and CDR2 SVGEGT. Written as DNA, the CDR3 is TGTGCCAGCAGTTACTCGAAACTAGCGGGAGGTCGCAATGAGCAGTTCTTC. The encoded protein is CASSYSKLAGGRNEQFF.

This chain connects TRBV7-3 to TRBJ2-2, with 11 positions matching TRBD2. Germline V gene lookup returns CDR1 SGHTA and CDR2 FQGTGA. The ends lost 5 bases at V and 7 bases at J; junction bases unmatched: 6. The CDR3 covers 15 residues. The CDR3 protein is CASSPGTSGHGELFF. The CDR3 DNA follows: TGTGCCAGCAGCCCGGGGACTAGCGGACACGGGGAGCTGTTTTTT.

This clonotype was seen once. The chain has TRBV12-3 or TRBV12-4 and TRBJ1-2; 9 bases match TRBD1. After removal of 5 bases from V and 1 base from J, the junction contained 5 bases not matched to a gene. CDR3 length: 15 residues. The CDR3, as DNA: TGTGCCAGCAGTCCGAGGACAGGGGATAACTATGGCTACACCTTC. It encodes CASSPRTGDNYGYTF.

CDR3 nucleotide sequence: TGTGCCAGCAGTCCCCGGGACTTTGGAAGGAATGAGCAGTTCTTC. Its translation: CASSPRDFGRNEQFF. The chain couples TRBV12-3 or TRBV12-4 to TRBJ2-1; D might be TRBD2 (6 bases). Trimming took off 5 bases at V and 7 bases at J, with 18 bases between the two ends. This CDR3 region has 15 residues.

This chain connects TRBV12-3 or TRBV12-4 to TRBJ1-5; D possibly corresponds to TRBD1 (6 bases). The CDR3 runs 15 residues. The V gene lost 7 bases and the J gene lost 2 bases, with 15 bases spanning the gap. CDR3: CASTEGGTGNQPQHF. The CDR3 nucleotides are TGTGCCAGCACCGAGGGGGGGACGGGCAATCAGCCCCAGCATTTT.

The chain couples TRBV6-5 to TRBJ2-3, with D possibly called TRBD1 or TRBD2 (5 bases each). V dropped 6 bases and J dropped 4 bases, with 11 bases sitting between them. The CDR3 sequence is 13 residues long. Germline values: CDR1 MNHEY, CDR2 SVGAGI. In nucleotides, the CDR3 is TGTGCCAGCAGGGGGTCGGGGCCAGATACGCAGTATTTT. This sequence encodes CASRGSGPDTQYF.

This sequence joins TRBV29-1 and TRBJ1-4, with a weak D call TRBD1 (5 bases). Trimming stripped 3 bases from V and 4 bases from J, with 15 bases between. CDR1 and CDR2 from the germline V gene are SQVTM and ANQGSEA. The length of the CDR3 is 15 residues. CDR3 region: CSVEAGGGINEKLFF. The DNA of the CDR3 is TGCAGCGTTGAGGCCGGGGGAGGGATTAATGAAAAACTGTTTTTT.

The chain employs TRBV12-3 or TRBV12-4 and TRBJ1-4; D gene ambiguous. V lost 2 bases and J 8 bases, leaving 12 bases between the germline ends. The CDR3 runs to 14 residues. The CDR3 here is CASSLYPPREKLFF. As DNA, the CDR3 is TGTGCCAGCAGTTTATATCCTCCAAGGGAAAAACTGTTTTTT.

This clonotype was counted between two and nine times. The rearrangement joins TRBV10-3 to TRBJ1-1; 10 positions match TRBD1. CDR1 ENHRY and CDR2 SYGVKD come from the germline V gene. V shed 6 bases and J 4 bases; nucleotides not matched to a gene: 11. This CDR3 comprises 16 residues. The CDR3 DNA reads as TGTGCCATCAGCAGACAGGGGGCGCGAGATGGCACTGAAGCTTTCTTT. It yields the protein CAISRQGARDGTEAFF.

This chain links TRBV20-1 with TRBJ1-5, with D possibly being TRBD1 (6 bases). Germline CDR1 DFQATT, CDR2 SNEGSKA (reference sequence). This CDR3 contains 16 residues. The germline V and J ends were trimmed by 6 bases and 4 bases, with 22 bases remaining between them. The CDR3 DNA is TGCAGTGCCCTACTCAAGATGGACAGAACAAATCAGCCCCAGCATTTT. As protein: CSALLKMDRTNQPQHF.

The CDR3 nucleotides read TGCGCCAGCAGTCAAGCCCCTCTTAGCGGGAGTGATACCGGGGAGCTGTTTTTT. Its translation is CASSQAPLSGSDTGELFF. The chain carries TRBV23-1 and TRBJ2-2, with 9 bases aligning to TRBD2. TRBV23-1 is designated an ORF whose function remains uncertain. This CDR3 is 18 amino acids long. J was trimmed by 5 bases and V by 2 bases; bases with no gene match: 12.

In its sample, this clonotype was seen a few times. The chain uses TRBV29-1 and TRBJ2-2; D is uncertain. CDR1 and CDR2 from the germline V gene are SQVTM and ANQGSEA. This CDR3 has 10 residues. V lost 7 bases and J lost 6, with 6 bases in between. CDR3 protein: CSAVAGELFF. In DNA form, the CDR3 reads TGCAGCGCCGTGGCCGGGGAGCTGTTTTTT.